The present T cell receptor beta chain was sequenced within a study of control samples from healthy donors and cancer patients. In regard to this clone: The sample contains more than one DNA sequence encoding this CDR3.

Sequencing used immunoSEQ multiplex PCR; TCRdb keeps in-frame clones, though not all of them. This sample has some 120,000 clones; approximately 95% occur once, and the top ten carry 3.6%. Trimming left V 5 bases short and J 5 bases short, with 10 bases between. The CDR3 is 13 amino acids. The sample comprised blood. The clonotype originates from a man in his thirties or forties in good health. The chain couples TRBV12-3 or TRBV12-4 to TRBJ1-5; no firm D call. This CDR3 reads CASSLTRDQPQHF. The CDR3 DNA sequence: TGTGCCAGCAGTCTGACACGGGATCAGCCCCAGCATTTT.